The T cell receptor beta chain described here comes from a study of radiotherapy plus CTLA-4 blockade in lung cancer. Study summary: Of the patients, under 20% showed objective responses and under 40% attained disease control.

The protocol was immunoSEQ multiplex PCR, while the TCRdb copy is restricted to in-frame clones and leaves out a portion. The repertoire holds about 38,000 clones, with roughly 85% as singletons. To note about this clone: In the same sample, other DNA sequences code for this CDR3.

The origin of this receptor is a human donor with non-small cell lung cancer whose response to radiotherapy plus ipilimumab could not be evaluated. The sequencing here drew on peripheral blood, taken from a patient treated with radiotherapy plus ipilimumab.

The CDR3 loop reads CASSPSGGPVNEQFF. The DNA of the CDR3 is TGTGCCAGCAGCCCCTCGGGAGGGCCAGTTAATGAGCAGTTCTTC. The J gene is TRBJ2-1, the V gene TRBV2; the match to TRBD2 covers 8 bases. The ends lost 6 bases at V and 7 bases at J; junction bases unmatched: 11. The CDR3 spans 15 residues. Germline-derived CDR1 and CDR2 are SNHLY and FYNNEI.